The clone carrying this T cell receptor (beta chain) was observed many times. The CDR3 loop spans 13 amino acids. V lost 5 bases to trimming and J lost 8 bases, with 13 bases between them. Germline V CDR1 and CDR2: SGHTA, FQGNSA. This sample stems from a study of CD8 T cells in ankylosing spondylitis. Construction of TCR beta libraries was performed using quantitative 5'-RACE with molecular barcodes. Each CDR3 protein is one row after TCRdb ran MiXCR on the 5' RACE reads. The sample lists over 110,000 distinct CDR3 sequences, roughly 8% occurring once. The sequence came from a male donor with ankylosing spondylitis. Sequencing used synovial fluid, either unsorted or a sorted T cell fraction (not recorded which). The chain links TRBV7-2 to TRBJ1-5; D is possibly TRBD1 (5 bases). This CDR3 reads CASSITTVEPQHF. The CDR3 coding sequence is TGTGCCAGCAGCATCACGACAGTTGAGCCCCAGCATTTT.